The 20 T cell receptor beta chains in this list originate from one sample, sequenced in a study of cytomegalovirus exposure and HLA in healthy donors. Vbeta (60) and Jbeta (13) primers were used in the PCR. Libraries were prepared by immunoSEQ multiplex PCR; TCRdb keeps only in-frame clonotypes and omits some of them. Among more than 95,000 clones, about 80% were seen once, and the ten largest hold roughly 3.5%. Material for sequencing was PBMCs. Receptors were obtained from a woman aged 40 to 49 in good health and CMV-seropositive.

The DNA of the CDR3 is TGTGCCAGCAGCCCCTTCTCCTACGAGCAGTACTTC. The encoded protein is CASSPFSYEQYF. The rearrangement links TRBV7-2 to TRBJ2-7; D unresolved. The CDR3 totals 12 residues. Germline V CDR1 and CDR2: SGHTA, FQGNSA. V lost 5 bases to trimming and J lost 0 bases, with 5 bases between them. Looking up the rest from reference TRBV7-2 and TRBJ2-7 gives the full variable domain: GAGVSQSPSNKVTEKGKDVELRCDPISGHTALYWYRQSLGQGLEFLIYFQGNSAPDKSGLPSDRFSAERTGGSVSTLTIQRTQQEDSAVYLCASSPFSYEQYFGPGTRLTVT.

The rearrangement uses TRBV5-4 and TRBJ1-1; D is perhaps TRBD1 (6 bases). The ends were cut back, 7 bases at V and 6 bases at J, with 10 bases in the middle. Looked up from germline, CDR1 is SGHNT and CDR2 is YYREEE (reference sequence). This CDR3 has 11 amino acids. DNA for the CDR3: TGTGCCAGCGTTGGACAGTCTGAAGCTTTCTTT. Protein product: CASVGQSEAFF. The full variable domain, in which reference TRBV5-4 and TRBJ1-1 provide the parts outside the CDR3, is ETGVTQSPTHLIKTRGQQVTLRCSSQSGHNTVSWYQQALGQGPQFIFQYYREEENGRGNFPPRFSGLQFPNYSSELNVNALELDDSALYLCASVGQSEAFFGQGTRLTVV.

The V gene is TRBV6-5, the J gene TRBJ2-1; 12 bases map to TRBD1. CDR1 is MNHEY, CDR2 SVGAGI, per germline. The V gene end was trimmed by 2 bases and the J gene end by 8 bases; junction bases not matched to a gene: 7. There are 16 residues in the CDR3. The CDR3 DNA reads TGTGCCAGCAGTTACGCCCGGGACAGGGGGCGAGATGAGCAGTTCTTC. Protein sequence: CASSYARDRGRDEQFF.

The rearrangement uses TRBV19 and TRBJ2-5, with D possibly being TRBD1 (6 bases). The DNA end favors TRBJ2-7, so the J call may be wrong. This CDR3 has 13 amino acids. CDR1 is LNHDA and CDR2 is SQIVND in the germline V gene (reference sequence). For the CDR3, the DNA is TGTGCCAGTAGTATCAACAGGGTCTACGAGCAGTACTTC. Translating gives CASSINRVYEQYF.

The chain joins TRBV27 to TRBJ1-5; TRBD1 agrees at 9 bases. Losses at the gene ends were 3 bases for V and 7 bases for J; bases not matched to a gene: 7. Germline V CDR1 and CDR2: MNHEY, SMNVEV (reference sequence). The length of the CDR3 is 15 residues. The DNA of the CDR3 is TGTGCCAGCAGTTTCGGACAGGGGTCAGGACAGCCCCAGCATTTT. Its translation is CASSFGQGSGQPQHF.

The chain is built from TRBV11-2 and TRBJ2-3; 10 positions match TRBD1. Germline V CDR1 and CDR2: SGHAT, FQNNGV. V was pared by 6 bases and J by 6 bases, with 6 bases of the junction left unmatched. The CDR3 loop spans 14 amino acids. The CDR3 sequence: CASSKDRGGDTQYF. The CDR3 region has the DNA TGTGCCAGCAGTAAGGACAGGGGGGGGGATACGCAGTATTTT. Supplemented by reference TRBV11-2 and TRBJ2-3, the full variable domain reads EAGVAQSPRYKIIEKRQSVAFWCNPISGHATLYWYQQILGQGPKLLIQFQNNGVVDDSQLPKDRFSAERLKGVDSTLKIQPAKLEDSAVYLCASSKDRGGDTQYFGPGTRLTVL.

This clone was recorded once. This chain connects TRBV4-2 to TRBJ2-3; 7 nucleotides line up with TRBD2. The germline V gene has CDR1 LGHNA and CDR2 YNFKEQ. With 1 base clipped from V and 3 bases from J, the junction kept 4 bases outside the gene matches. The CDR3 has 15 amino acids. The CDR3 spells CASSQAGDYTDTQYF. The CDR3 DNA sequence: TGTGCCAGCAGCCAAGCCGGGGACTATACAGATACGCAGTATTTT.

The chain couples TRBV28 to TRBJ1-6; 10 positions match TRBD1. V lost 6 bases to trimming and J lost 1 base; unmatched junction nucleotides: 9. CDR3 length equals 18 residues. The V gene's germline CDR1 is MDHEN and CDR2 SYDVKM. The CDR3 spells CASRIRQGADSYNSPLHF. The CDR3 region has the DNA TGTGCCAGCAGGATACGACAGGGGGCTGATTCCTATAATTCACCCCTCCACTTT.

Notes on this clone: At one of its ends the junction is not consistent with the germline gene, which may arise from a read error. Different DNA sequences within this sample yield the same CDR3. J is TRBJ2-2 and V is TRBV2, with D perhaps matching TRBD1 (6 bases). The CDR3 is 15 residues long. CDR1 and CDR2 from the germline V gene are SNHLY and FYNNEI. The CDR3 is CAILRQDQGTGELFF. The CDR3 DNA reads TGTGCCATCCTTAGACAGGATCAGGGCACCGGGGAGCTATTTTTT.

Only one count was recorded for this clone. The V and J genes are TRBV6-5 and TRBJ2-1; the match to TRBD2 covers 11 bases. The CDR3 is 15 residues long. The germline V gene has CDR1 MNHEY and CDR2 SVGAGI. The J segment lost 4 bases and the V segment lost 8 bases, leaving 7 bases of the junction unmatched. CDR3 DNA sequence: TGTGCCAGCTGTTTTGGGACTAGCGGATACAATGAGCAGTTCTTC. Translating it yields CASCFGTSGYNEQFF.

The chain's CDR3 is CASSLSGISYNEQFF. CDR3 in DNA: TGTGCCAGCAGCCTAAGCGGGATCTCCTACAATGAGCAGTTCTTC. The V and J genes are TRBV27 and TRBJ2-1, with TRBD2 matching over 7 bases. CDR3 length equals 15 residues. Germline-derived CDR1 and CDR2 are MNHEY and SMNVEV (reference sequence). Germline trimming cut 6 bases from V and 0 bases from J; bases unmatched to any gene: 5.

The genes are TRBV30 and TRBJ2-7; D is unclear. The CDR3 consists of 14 residues. Trimming shortened V by 3 bases and J by 0 bases, and 12 bases separated the two germline ends. Per germline, CDR1 GTSNPN and CDR2 SVGIG (reference sequence). CDR3 region: CAWSPILSSYEQYF. The CDR3 region has the DNA TGTGCCTGGAGCCCCATACTTAGCTCCTACGAGCAGTACTTC.

As to this clone: The junction departs from the called germline gene at one end, perhaps through a read error. The chain is built from TRBV7-9 and TRBJ2-1; D is ambiguous. The CDR3 loop spans 15 amino acids. Germline V gene lookup returns CDR1 SEHNR and CDR2 FQNEAQ (reference sequence). The CDR3 DNA is TGTGCCAGCAGTTTAGAGGTAGCTTGGGACAATGAGCAGTTCTTC. Translation gives CASSLEVAWDNEQFF.

Points on this clone: A read error may produce the germline difference seen at one junction end. This sequence joins TRBV7-7 and TRBJ1-3; 8 bases agree with TRBD1. Germline V lookup: CDR1 SSHAT, CDR2 FNYEAQ (reference sequence). The CDR3 covers 15 residues. Here the CDR3 reads CASSTGQGRGNTIYF. CDR3 coding DNA: TGTGCTAGCAGCACCGGACAGGGCCGAGGAAACACCATATATTTT.

The chain carries TRBV13 and TRBJ2-5; D is ambiguous. CDR3 size: 12 residues. The V gene's germline CDR1 is PRHDT and CDR2 FYEKMQ (reference sequence). The V end lost 5 bases, the J end lost 0 bases, and 4 bases lay between the germline ends. The CDR3 protein is CASSPYQETQYF. CDR3 DNA: TGTGCCAGCAGCCCCTACCAAGAGACCCAGTACTTC.

For this clone: One end of the junction does not line up with germline, which may come from a read error. This sequence joins TRBV7-9 and TRBJ2-7, with TRBD2 matching 9 bases. The CDR3 runs 13 residues. CDR1 and CDR2 from the germline V gene are SEHNR and FQNEAQ (reference sequence). This CDR3 reads CSSSGGRAYEQYF. The CDR3 coding sequence is TGTTCCAGCAGCGGCGGGAGGGCCTACGAGCAGTACTTC.

As concerns this clone: Because the CDR3's place on the DNA is in doubt, the DNA is left out and the CDR3 is given as listed by TCRdb. The genes are TRBV21-1 and TRBJ2-1; the table's D call, TRBD2, was not checked against the DNA. TRBV21-1 has pseudogene status. With termini counted, the CDR3 has 17 amino acids. Here the CDR3 reads CASSKGWAGGSYNEQFF.

This clone was recorded only once. J is TRBJ1-2 and V is TRBV27; 7 bases agree with TRBD1. Unmatched junction bases numbered 4, after V lost 2 bases and J lost 7 bases. CDR1 and CDR2 (germline): MNHEY, SMNVEV (reference sequence). The CDR3 has 13 residues. The CDR3, as DNA: TGTGCCAGCAGTTTACGGACAGGCAGTGGCTACACCTTC. Residues: CASSLRTGSGYTF.

The V call is TRBV19, the J call TRBJ2-7; 8 bases match TRBD2. Looked up from germline, CDR1 is LNHDA and CDR2 is SQIVND (reference sequence). The CDR3 is made up of 18 amino acids. V dropped 5 bases and J dropped 0; count of bases not matched to a gene: 15. This CDR3 is CASSPGSSGVGPSYEQYF. As DNA, the CDR3 is TGTGCCAGTAGTCCTGGGAGTAGCGGGGTAGGACCCTCCTACGAGCAGTACTTC.

This rearrangement joins TRBV27 to TRBJ1-1, with a tentative D call TRBD1 (5 bases). The V gene's germline CDR1 is MNHEY and CDR2 SMNVEV (reference sequence). V lost 5 bases to trimming and J lost 5 bases, with 24 bases between them. The CDR3 extends over 17 amino acids. The CDR3 DNA sequence: TGTGCCAGCAGTCTGACTGTTATGACCCAGGGTTTAACTGAAGCTTTCTTT. Its translation: CASSLTVMTQGLTEAFF.